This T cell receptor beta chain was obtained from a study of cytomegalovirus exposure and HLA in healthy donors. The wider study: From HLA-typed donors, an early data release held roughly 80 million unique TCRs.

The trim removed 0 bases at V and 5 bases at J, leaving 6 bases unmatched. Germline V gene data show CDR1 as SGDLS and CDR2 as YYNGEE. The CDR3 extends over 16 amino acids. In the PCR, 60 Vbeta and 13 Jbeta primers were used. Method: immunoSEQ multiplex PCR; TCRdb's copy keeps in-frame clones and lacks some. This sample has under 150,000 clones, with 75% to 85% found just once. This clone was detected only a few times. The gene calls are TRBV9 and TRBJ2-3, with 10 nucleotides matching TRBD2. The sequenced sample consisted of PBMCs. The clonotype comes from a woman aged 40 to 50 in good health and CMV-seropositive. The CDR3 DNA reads TGTGCCAGCAGCGTAGGTCTAGCGGGAGCAGGAGATACGCAGTATTTT. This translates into CASSVGLAGAGDTQYF.